The T cell receptor beta chain described here comes from a study of T-cell reconstitution after alpha-beta-depleted transplantation in children. TCRbeta library preparation incorporated unique molecular identifiers. TCRdb redid the calling of the PCR reads with MiXCR, one entry per CDR3 protein. The table includes a few hundred thousand distinct CDR3 sequences, over 10% detected once. The CDR3 length is 16 residues. V trimming: 6 bases; J trimming: 2 bases; junction bases outside the gene matches: 10. The germline V gene has CDR1 MGHDK and CDR2 SYGVNS. The chain uses TRBV25-1 and TRBJ2-1, with TRBD1 matching 7 bases. The source of this sequence is a male patient aged 10 to 17 who had a stem cell transplant for acute myeloid leukemia, so the T cells may come from the graft donor. The sequencing used PBMCs, mostly from graft donor cells, collected 360 days after TCRalphabeta/CD19-depleted stem cell transplant. CDR3 amino acids: CASSLKRGRAYNEQFF. The CDR3 DNA follows: TGTGCCAGCAGCCTAAAGAGGGGGCGCGCCTACAATGAGCAGTTCTTC.